This T cell receptor beta chain was sequenced in a study of identical twins. MiXCR was run by TCRdb on the 5' RACE reads, yielding one entry per CDR3 protein. The data show about 530,000 distinct CDR3 sequences, with approximately 20% seen just once and approximately 0.52% held by the top ten. Unmatched junction bases numbered 9, after V lost 4 bases and J lost 9 bases. Per the germline V gene, CDR1 is SEHNR and CDR2 is FQNEAQ (reference sequence). The CDR3 spans 15 residues. The same data also went into a second study, on yellow fever vaccine responses in identical twins.

This TCR derives from a woman between 18 and 29 years old in good health. The rearrangement links TRBV7-9 to TRBJ1-6; TRBD1 matches at 7 bases. Sequenced: CD4+ T cells sorted from blood. DNA of the CDR3: TGTGCCAGCAGCTCGGAACAGGGGAGGAGTTCACCCCTCCACTTT. This translates into CASSSEQGRSSPLHF.